A selection of T cell receptor beta chains follows, all from one sample in a study of blood T cell repertoires in COVID-19. This table comes from immunoSEQ multiplex PCR, and its TCRdb copy is limited to in-frame clones, with some not included. The sample lists about 140,000 clones, approximately 91% occurring once. Sequences were obtained from peripheral blood. The receptors stem from a man aged 70-80 years with acute or convalescent COVID-19. Each CDR3 is given without its conserved first and last residue. Each record gives: V gene, J gene, D gene, CDR3 protein. The D gene is left open where the match is weak.

TRBV28	TRBJ1-6	-	ASSYGLSNSPLH
TRBV11-2	TRBJ2-3	-	ASSLGTGVTDTQY
TRBV10-3	TRBJ2-2	-	AISSDRGRATGELF
TRBV4-1	TRBJ1-2	-	ASSQPRGGIYT
TRBV24-1	TRBJ1-2	TRBD1	ATSDQDRRYGYT
TRBV27	TRBJ2-7	TRBD1	ASIRTGTLNEQY
TRBV18	TRBJ1-2	TRBD1	ASSLEGDSGYT
TRBV6-5	TRBJ1-1	-	ASSYGGMNTEAF
TRBV7-3	TRBJ2-1	-	ASSSGQSRVRNEQF
TRBV5-1	TRBJ2-3	TRBD2	ASSLGPAGSTDTQY
TRBV27	TRBJ1-1	-	ASSLSGRGGTEAF
TRBV2	TRBJ1-5	TRBD1	ASSPRTGNNQPQH
TRBV20-1	TRBJ2-3	TRBD1	SASQGAAPDTQY
TRBV5-6	TRBJ2-3	TRBD2	ASSPGLAGLDTQY
TRBV28	TRBJ2-4	-	ASSTGAKNIQY
TRBV7-2	TRBJ1-1	-	ASSSVLNTEAF
TRBV6-5	TRBJ1-2	-	ASSYREEGGYT
TRBV6-5	TRBJ1-3	-	ASTGGTVSGNTIY
TRBV19	TRBJ2-3	TRBD1	ASSPGQGDTQY
TRBV29-1	TRBJ1-2	-	SAVTGVGPYGYT
TRBV10-3	TRBJ2-5	TRBD1	AISPGQGHETQY
TRBV27	TRBJ1-2	TRBD1	ASRAGDSSAGGYT
TRBV28	TRBJ2-2	-	ASTLRLGAGTGELF
TRBV12-3/TRBV12-4	TRBJ1-2	-	ASRSGTTYGYT
TRBV19	TRBJ1-5	-	ASSPTKHQTTAYSNQPQH
TRBV5-1	TRBJ2-5	-	ASSFHTRETQY
TRBV3-1/TRBV3-2	TRBJ2-2	TRBD2	ASSQAAGGYTGELF
TRBV11-2	TRBJ1-3	TRBD1	ASTSSGTGGRGGNTIY
TRBV5-1	TRBJ1-1	-	ASSLAGALEAF
TRBV6-5	TRBJ1-4	TRBD1	ASSREGTGAEKLF
TRBV5-1	TRBJ2-3	-	ASSETPSNLDTQY
TRBV6-5	TRBJ1-1	-	ASSYFGTMNTEAF
TRBV30	TRBJ2-1	-	AWGTGSNEQF
TRBV23-1	TRBJ2-3	-	ASSQSQGDTDTQY
TRBV5-1	TRBJ2-5	-	ASSEQGETQY
TRBV19	TRBJ2-5	TRBD2	ASSIDRGGRETQY
TRBV24-1	TRBJ2-1	TRBD1	ATSLPGTGDNEQF
TRBV10-3	TRBJ2-7	-	AISELLYEQY
TRBV14	TRBJ2-2	-	ASSRGLNTGELF
TRBV24-1	TRBJ2-1	TRBD2	ATSDPGQGGNEQF
TRBV7-9	TRBJ1-4	-	ASSIYNRVTNEKLF
TRBV7-6	TRBJ2-7	TRBD1	ASSLVEGASYEQY
TRBV28	TRBJ2-1	TRBD2	ASNTAGALGEQF
TRBV5-1	TRBJ1-6	-	ASSLAASVKDSPLH
TRBV28	TRBJ1-5	TRBD1	ASSDTVQGPAQPQH
TRBV7-2	TRBJ1-2	-	ASSQDSTVQAYGYT
TRBV7-9	TRBJ2-7	TRBD1	ASSSDRGWYEQY
TRBV11-1	TRBJ2-1	TRBD2	ASSDSGSIDEQF
TRBV3-1/TRBV3-2	TRBJ1-2	-	ASSQDAIRGGPNINYGYT